These 14 T cell receptor beta chains share one sample of origin, sequenced in a study of regulatory T cells in long-lasting Graves disease. The authors built TCR beta libraries using iRepertoire HTBI primers and Arm-PCR of CDR3 regions. TCRdb fed the multiplex PCR reads into MiXCR, producing one record per CDR3 protein. There are around 500,000 distinct CDR3 sequences in the sample; about 12% occur only once, and more than 8% lies in the top ten. Noted time point: newly diagnosed GD, antithyroid drugs for less than 3 months. TCR sequences were obtained from RNA taken from PBMCs. The same sample was also used in a study of T cells in Graves' hyperthyroidism and ophthalmopathy.

The sequencing used peripheral blood mononuclear cells (PBMCs), collected at new diagnosis, from a patient treated with antithyroid drugs. These receptor sequences come from a woman aged 25 to 39 with Graves disease.

This clonotype has only a few counts. The chain joins TRBV13 to TRBJ2-7; D may be TRBD2 (5 bases). The V end was cut by 5 bases, the J end by 2 bases, with 10 bases between. The CDR3 is 13 residues long. CDR1 PRHDT and CDR2 FYEKMQ come from the germline V gene (reference sequence). The CDR3 nucleotides read TGTGCCAGCAGCGAGGGAGTAGCCTACGAGCAGTACTTC. This translates into CASSEGVAYEQYF.

This clonotype turned up a few times. The J gene is TRBJ2-7, the V gene TRBV20-1; weak D call: TRBD1 (7 bases). The CDR3 is 13 amino acids. Germline values: CDR1 DFQATT, CDR2 SNEGSKA (reference sequence). Trimming left V 6 bases short and J 7 bases short, with 19 bases between. CDR3 coding DNA: TGCAGTGCCGCAGGGGGGCTTCCCGTTGAGCAGTACTTC. It encodes CSAAGGLPVEQYF.

This clonotype was observed at least ten times. V is TRBV24-1 and J is TRBJ2-2; D is undetermined. Trimming left V 4 bases short and J 2 bases short, with 7 bases between. Looked up from germline, CDR1 is KGHDR and CDR2 is SFDVKD. This CDR3 has 14 residues. CDR3 nucleotides: TGTGCCACCAGTGAGCCAGATAACACCGGGGAGCTGTTTTTT. It is translated as CATSEPDNTGELFF.

J is TRBJ1-1 and V is TRBV6-4; 9 bases map to TRBD1. In germline, CDR1 is MRHNA, CDR2 SNTAGT. The CDR3 totals 13 residues. With 4 bases clipped from V and 13 bases from J, the junction kept 10 bases outside the gene matches. This chain's CDR3 is CASSAVQGAKIFF. The CDR3, as DNA: TGTGCCAGCAGTGCTGTACAGGGGGCAAAGATTTTCTTT.

This chain links TRBV20-1 with TRBJ2-1, with 12 bases identical to TRBD2. Germline V gene data show CDR1 as DFQATT and CDR2 as SNEGSKA (reference sequence). After removal of 6 bases from V and 4 bases from J, the junction contained 16 bases not matched to a gene. This CDR3 region has 18 residues. The CDR3 bases are TGCAGTGCCGAGAGTTATACGACTAGCGGGAGTTTATACAATGAGCAGTTCTTC. It is translated as CSAESYTTSGSLYNEQFF.

This clonotype was recorded at least ten times. V and J are TRBV7-3 and TRBJ2-1; TRBD2 agrees at 9 bases. The germline CDR1 and CDR2 sequences are SGHTA and FQGTGA. This CDR3 is 14 amino acids long. Trimming took 2 bases from V and 7 from J; bases not matched to a gene: 3. The CDR3, as DNA: TGTGCCAGCAGCTTAGCGGGAGGGAAAAATGAGCAGTTCTTC. Translation gives CASSLAGGKNEQFF.

There are many counts of this clonotype. The chain employs TRBV30 and TRBJ1-5; unclear D gene. This CDR3 comprises 13 residues. Between the trimmed V and J ends, which lost 1 base and 7 bases, there was a span of 11 bases. Germline values: CDR1 GTSNPN, CDR2 SVGIG (reference sequence). CDR3 loop: CAWSGYLRQPQHF. CDR3 DNA: TGTGCCTGGAGTGGGTACTTGAGGCAGCCCCAGCATTTT.

This clonotype was picked up a small number of times. DNA of the CDR3: TGCAGTGCTCGGGGGAGCCGGGGGAACTATGGCTACACCTTC. It is translated as CSARGSRGNYGYTF. The chain has TRBV20-1 and TRBJ1-2; D perhaps matches TRBD1 (5 bases). CDR1 and CDR2 (germline): DFQATT, SNEGSKA (reference sequence). V was trimmed by 5 bases and J by 2 bases, leaving 15 bases between them. This CDR3 region has 14 residues.

This clonotype was counted ten times or more. The CDR3, as DNA: TGTGCCAGCAACCCTGGGCCAGGGGGTTACAATGAGCAGTTCTTC. Translation gives CASNPGPGGYNEQFF. The V and J genes are TRBV27 and TRBJ2-1, with TRBD1 identical over 7 bases. The CDR3 is made up of 15 amino acids. Per germline, CDR1 MNHEY and CDR2 SMNVEV (reference sequence). V lost 7 bases to trimming and J lost 4 bases; unmatched junction nucleotides: 10.

Many counts were recorded for this clonotype. The J gene is TRBJ1-1, the V gene TRBV28; D remains ambiguous. CDR3 length: 14 amino acids. Trimming left V 3 bases short and J 4 bases short, with 12 bases between. Germline V gene sequence: CDR1 MDHEN, CDR2 SYDVKM. CDR3: CASSFLGSGTEAFF. CDR3 DNA: TGTGCCAGCAGTTTCCTAGGGTCGGGCACTGAAGCTTTCTTT.

This clonotype was seen ten or more times. The V gene is TRBV12-3 or TRBV12-4, the J gene TRBJ2-2, with 8 bases fitting TRBD2. The junction had 6 bases not matched to a gene; V was cut back by 6 bases and J by 3 bases. The CDR3 spans 15 residues. The CDR3 region is CASRVAGIDTGELFF. CDR3 coding DNA: TGTGCCAGCAGGGTAGCGGGGATCGACACCGGGGAGCTGTTTTTT.

This clonotype was detected ten times or more. The chain combines TRBV11-2 with TRBJ2-1, with 8 nucleotides matching TRBD1. Germline trimming cut 3 bases from V and 4 bases from J; bases unmatched to any gene: 5. The germline gives CDR1 SGHAT, CDR2 FQNNGV. The CDR3 runs 15 residues. CDR3: CASSLWTGNYNEQFF. In DNA, the CDR3 is TGTGCCAGCAGCTTGTGGACAGGGAATTACAATGAGCAGTTCTTC.

This clonotype was counted many times. The chain is built from TRBV11-2 and TRBJ1-3; D ambiguous. This CDR3 is 17 amino acids long. Trimming took off 0 bases at V and 1 base at J, with 13 bases between the two ends. CDR1 is SGHAT and CDR2 is FQNNGV in the germline V gene. The CDR3 region has the DNA TGTGCCAGCAGCTTAGAATCTCCAGTGATTTCTGGAAACACCATATATTTT. Translated, it gives CASSLESPVISGNTIYF.

This clonotype was found many times. The chain employs TRBV10-1 and TRBJ2-1, with 9 positions matching TRBD2. The CDR3 length is 15 residues. V dropped 3 bases and J dropped 3; count of bases not matched to a gene: 3. Germline V gene data show CDR1 as WNHNN and CDR2 as SYGVQD (reference sequence). The CDR3 DNA reads TGCGCCAGCAGTGAAGCTAGCGGGAACTACAATGAGCAGTTCTTC. Translating it yields CASSEASGNYNEQFF.